This TCR beta chain appears in the sequencing data of a study of control samples from healthy donors and cancer patients. Sequencing was performed with immunoSEQ multiplex PCR; in TCRdb, only in-frame clones are kept and a portion is missing. Among 100,000 to 150,000 clones, under 90% were seen once, and the ten largest hold just over 7.5%. The V gene end was trimmed by 3 bases and the J gene end by 7 bases; junction bases not matched to a gene: 3. Germline V gene sequence: CDR1 SQVTM, CDR2 ANQGSEA. The CDR3 contains 13 residues. The clonotype comes from a man aged 50 to 59 with head and neck cancer. The sequencing sample was made of PBMCs. This chain connects TRBV29-1 to TRBJ2-1; 10 bases match TRBD2. The CDR3 bases are TGCAGCGTTGAGGCTAGCGGGAGTAATGAGCAGTTCTTC. This translates into CSVEASGSNEQFF.